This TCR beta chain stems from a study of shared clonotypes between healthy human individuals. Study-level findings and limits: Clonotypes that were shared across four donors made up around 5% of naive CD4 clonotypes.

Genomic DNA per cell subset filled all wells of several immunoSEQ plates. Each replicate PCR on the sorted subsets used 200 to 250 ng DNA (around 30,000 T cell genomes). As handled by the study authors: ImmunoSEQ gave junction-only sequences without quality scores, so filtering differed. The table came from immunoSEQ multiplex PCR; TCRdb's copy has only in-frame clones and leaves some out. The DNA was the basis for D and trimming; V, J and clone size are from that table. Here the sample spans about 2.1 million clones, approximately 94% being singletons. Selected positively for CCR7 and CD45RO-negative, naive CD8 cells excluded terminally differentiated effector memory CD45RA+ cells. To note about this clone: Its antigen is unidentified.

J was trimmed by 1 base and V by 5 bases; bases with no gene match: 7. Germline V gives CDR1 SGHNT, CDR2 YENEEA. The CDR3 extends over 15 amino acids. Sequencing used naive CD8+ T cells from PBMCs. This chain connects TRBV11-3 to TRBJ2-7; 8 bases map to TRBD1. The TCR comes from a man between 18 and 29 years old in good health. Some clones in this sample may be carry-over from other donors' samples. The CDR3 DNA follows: TGTGCCAGCAGCAAAGACAGGGGTGTGTCCTACGAGCAGTACTTC. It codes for CASSKDRGVSYEQYF.